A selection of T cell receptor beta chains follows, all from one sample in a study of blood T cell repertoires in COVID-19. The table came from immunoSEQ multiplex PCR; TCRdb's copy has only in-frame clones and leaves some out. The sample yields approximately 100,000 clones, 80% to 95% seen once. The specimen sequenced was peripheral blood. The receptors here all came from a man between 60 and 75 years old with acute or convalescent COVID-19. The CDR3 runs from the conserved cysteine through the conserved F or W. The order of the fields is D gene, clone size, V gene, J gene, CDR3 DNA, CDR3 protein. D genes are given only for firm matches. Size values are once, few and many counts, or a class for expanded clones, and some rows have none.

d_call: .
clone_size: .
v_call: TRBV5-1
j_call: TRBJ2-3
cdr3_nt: TGCGCCAGCAGCTTGGTGGAGGCTCGAGGTACGCAGTATTTT
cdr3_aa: CASSLVEARGTQYF

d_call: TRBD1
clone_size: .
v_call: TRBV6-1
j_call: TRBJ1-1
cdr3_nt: TGTGCCAGCAGTGAACCTCGGGGGACAGGGTTGAACACTGAAGCTTTCTTT
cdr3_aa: CASSEPRGTGLNTEAFF

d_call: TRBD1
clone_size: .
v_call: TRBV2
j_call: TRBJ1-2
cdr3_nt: TGTGCCAGCAGTGGGGGACAGGGAGAAAACTATGGCTACACCTTC
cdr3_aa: CASSGGQGENYGYTF

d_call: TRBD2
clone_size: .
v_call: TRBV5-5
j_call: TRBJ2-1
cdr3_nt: TGTGCCAGCAGCCCGACGACTAGCGGGAGGGGGTATGAGCAGTTCTTC
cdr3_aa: CASSPTTSGRGYEQFF

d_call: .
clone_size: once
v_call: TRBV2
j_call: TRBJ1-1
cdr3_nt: TGTGCCAGCAGTGAAGCGCTTCGACAGCTCTCTGAAGCTTTCTTT
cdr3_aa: CASSEALRQLSEAFF

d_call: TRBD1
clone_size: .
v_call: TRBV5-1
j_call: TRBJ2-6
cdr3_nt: TGCGCCAGCAGCCACGGGACAGGGGGCACTGGGGCCAACGTCCTGACTTTC
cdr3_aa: CASSHGTGGTGANVLTF

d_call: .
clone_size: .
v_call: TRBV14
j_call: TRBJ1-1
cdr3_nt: TGTGCCAGCAGCCAATATGGGACAAAATATTCTGAAGCTTTCTTT
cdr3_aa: CASSQYGTKYSEAFF

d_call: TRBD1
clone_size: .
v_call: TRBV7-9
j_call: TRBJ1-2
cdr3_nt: TGTGCCAGCAGCCCGGGGGGGACAGAGAAAAACTATGGCTACACCTTC
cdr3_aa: CASSPGGTEKNYGYTF

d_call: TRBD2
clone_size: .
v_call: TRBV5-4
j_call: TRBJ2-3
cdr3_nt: TGTGCCAGCAGCTTGGAACTGGCCAGCGGGAGTCGAGATACGCAGTATTTT
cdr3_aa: CASSLELASGSRDTQYF

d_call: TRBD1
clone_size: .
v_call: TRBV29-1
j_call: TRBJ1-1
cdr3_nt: TGCAGCGTTGGGGCCAGGGGGACTGAAGCTTTCTTT
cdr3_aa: CSVGARGTEAFF

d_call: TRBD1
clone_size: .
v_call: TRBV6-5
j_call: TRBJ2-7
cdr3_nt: TGTGCCAGCAGTTACTTTGGACAGGGCTACGAGCAGTACTTC
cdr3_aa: CASSYFGQGYEQYF

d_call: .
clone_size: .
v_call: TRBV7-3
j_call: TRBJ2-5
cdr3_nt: TGTGCCAGCAGCTTAGGGCTAGCGCCGCAAGAGACCCAGTACTTC
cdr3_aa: CASSLGLAPQETQYF

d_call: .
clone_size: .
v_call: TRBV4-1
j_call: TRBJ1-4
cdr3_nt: TGCGCCAGCAGCCAAGTTCCGGGGGGAAGTGGCAGTGAAAAACTGTTTTTT
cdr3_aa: CASSQVPGGSGSEKLFF

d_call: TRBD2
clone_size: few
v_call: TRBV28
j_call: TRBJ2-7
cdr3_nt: TGTGCCAGCATAACCTGGGGGGGGGACTCCTACGAGCAGTACTTC
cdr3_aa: CASITWGGDSYEQYF